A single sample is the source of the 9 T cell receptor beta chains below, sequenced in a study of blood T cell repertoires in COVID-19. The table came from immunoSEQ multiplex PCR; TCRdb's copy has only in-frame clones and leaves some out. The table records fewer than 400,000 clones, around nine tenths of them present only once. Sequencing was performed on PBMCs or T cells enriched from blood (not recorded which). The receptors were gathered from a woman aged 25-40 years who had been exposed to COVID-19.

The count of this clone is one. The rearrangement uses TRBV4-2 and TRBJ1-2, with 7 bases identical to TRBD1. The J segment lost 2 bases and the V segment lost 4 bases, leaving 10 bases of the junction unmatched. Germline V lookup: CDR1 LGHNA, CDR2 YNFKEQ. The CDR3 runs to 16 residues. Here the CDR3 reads CASSPMGAGGNYGYTF. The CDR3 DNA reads TGTGCCAGCAGCCCTATGGGGGCAGGGGGGAACTATGGCTACACCTTC.

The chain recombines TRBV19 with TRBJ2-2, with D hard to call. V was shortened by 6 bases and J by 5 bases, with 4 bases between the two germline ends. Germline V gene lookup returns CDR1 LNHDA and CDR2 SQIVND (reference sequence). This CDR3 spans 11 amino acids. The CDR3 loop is CASSATGELFF. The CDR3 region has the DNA TGTGCCAGTAGCGCGACCGGGGAGCTGTTTTTT.

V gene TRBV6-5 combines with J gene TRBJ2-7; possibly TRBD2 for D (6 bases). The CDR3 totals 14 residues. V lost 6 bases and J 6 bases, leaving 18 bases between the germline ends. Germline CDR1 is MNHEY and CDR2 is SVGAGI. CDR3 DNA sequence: TGTGCCAGCAGGTACGGTGGGGGGACGACCGAGCAGTACTTC. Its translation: CASRYGGGTTEQYF.

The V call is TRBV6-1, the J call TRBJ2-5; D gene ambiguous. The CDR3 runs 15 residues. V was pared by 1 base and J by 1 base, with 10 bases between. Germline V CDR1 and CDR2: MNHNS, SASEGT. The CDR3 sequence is CASSEGRVGQETQYF. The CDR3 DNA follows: TGTGCCAGCAGTGAAGGCCGGGTGGGCCAAGAGACCCAGTACTTC.

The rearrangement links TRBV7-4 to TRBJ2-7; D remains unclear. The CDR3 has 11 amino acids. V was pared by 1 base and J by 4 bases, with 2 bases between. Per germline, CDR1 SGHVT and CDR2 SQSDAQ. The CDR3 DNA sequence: TGTGCCAGCAGCTTAGTATACGAGCAGTACTTC. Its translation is CASSLVYEQYF. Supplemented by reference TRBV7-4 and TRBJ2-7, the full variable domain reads GAGVSQSPRYKVAKRGRDVALRCDSISGHVTLYWYRQTLGQGSEVLTYSQSDAQRDKSGRPSGRFSAERPERSVSTLKIQRTEQGDSAVYLCASSLVYEQYFGPGTRLTVT.

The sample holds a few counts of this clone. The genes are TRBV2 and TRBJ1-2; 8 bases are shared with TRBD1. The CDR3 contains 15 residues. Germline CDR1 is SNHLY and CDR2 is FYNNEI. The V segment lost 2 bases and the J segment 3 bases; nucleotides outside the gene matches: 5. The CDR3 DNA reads TGTGCCAGCAGTGAAAAGGTGACAGGGGACTATGGCTACACCTTC. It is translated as CASSEKVTGDYGYTF.

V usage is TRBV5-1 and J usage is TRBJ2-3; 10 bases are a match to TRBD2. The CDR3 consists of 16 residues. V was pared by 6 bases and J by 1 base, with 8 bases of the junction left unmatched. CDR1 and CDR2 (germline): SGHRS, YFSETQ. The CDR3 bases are TGCGCCAGCAACGACTTAGCGGGGGGCCGCACAGATACGCAGTATTTT. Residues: CASNDLAGGRTDTQYF.

The CDR3 spells CASSRGQGMNTEAFF. The CDR3, as DNA: TGCGCCAGCAGCAGAGGACAGGGGATGAACACTGAAGCTTTCTTT. V and J are TRBV5-1 and TRBJ1-1, with 9 positions matching TRBD1. The CDR3 is made up of 15 amino acids. V gave up 4 bases and J gave up 0 bases; unmatched junction bases: 4. CDR1 is SGHRS, CDR2 YFSETQ, per germline.

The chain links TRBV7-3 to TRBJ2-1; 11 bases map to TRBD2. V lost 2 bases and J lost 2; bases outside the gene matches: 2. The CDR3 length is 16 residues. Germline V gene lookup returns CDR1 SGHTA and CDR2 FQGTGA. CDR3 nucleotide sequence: TGTGCCAGCAGCTTAGGGACTAGCGGAACCTACAATGAGCAGTTCTTC. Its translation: CASSLGTSGTYNEQFF. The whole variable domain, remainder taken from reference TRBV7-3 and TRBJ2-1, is GAGVSQTPSNKVTEKGKYVELRCDPISGHTALYWYRQSLGQGPEFLIYFQGTGAADDSGLPNDRFFAVRPEGSVSTLKIQRTERGDSAVYLCASSLGTSGTYNEQFFGPGTRLTVL.